This entry is about one TCR beta chain. No antigen is known for it. The sample comes from a study of shared clonotypes between healthy human individuals. The study, taken as a whole, reports: Estimated richness was generally greater in naive than memory subsets. Among donors, sharing of clonotypes was expected to be affected by sequencing depth.

The CDR3 runs to 18 residues. With 4 bases clipped from V and 9 bases from J, the junction kept 19 bases outside the gene matches. The V gene's germline CDR1 is SGHVS and CDR2 FNYEAQ. Here immunoSEQ multiplex PCR was the method, and the copy in TCRdb shows in-frame clones only, minus some. There are fewer than 1.8 million clones in the sample; about 98.5% occur only once, and around 0.38% lies in the top ten. Sequenced input: naive CD4+ T cells sorted from blood. The subset denotes: CD45RA+ positively selected. The source is a man aged 30 to 45 in good health. This chain links TRBV7-6 with TRBJ2-1; TRBD2 agrees at 9 bases. This CDR3 is CASSSFVAGGPVLGEQFF. The CDR3 region has the DNA TGTGCCAGCAGCTCCTTTGTGGCGGGAGGGCCTGTTTTGGGTGAGCAGTTCTTC.